This entry lists 3 T cell receptor beta chains sequenced from one sample in a study of a mutant IDH1 vaccine in newly diagnosed glioma. Some clones are missing from TCRdb's copy, which holds only in-frame ones; the method was immunoSEQ multiplex PCR. Here the sample spans approximately 100,000 clones, approximately 89% being singletons. The sample's time point: week 47, end of study. In every dose of vaccine, 300 ug of mutant IDH1 20-mer peptide was given alongside topical imiquimod. Which antigens these TCRs recognize remains unknown. Source: PBMCs, taken from a glioma patient whose treatment included an IDH1 peptide vaccine. The receptors come from a woman aged 45-65 years with glioma.

The rearrangement links TRBV7-9 to TRBJ1-4; D perhaps matches TRBD1 (6 bases). V was clipped by 9 bases and J by 6 bases, with 14 bases between them. Germline CDR1 and CDR2: SEHNR and FQNEAQ (reference sequence). There are 13 residues in the CDR3. The CDR3 loop reads CASTTGMDEKLFF. The DNA for the CDR3 is TGTGCCAGTACAACAGGGATGGATGAAAAACTGTTTTTT.

Worth noting for this clone: The same CDR3 arises from other DNA sequences in this sample as well. The chain recombines TRBV9 with TRBJ1-4; 7 bases align to TRBD1. CDR3 length: 16 amino acids. J gave up 3 bases and V 4 bases, and 9 bases lay outside the gene matches. The V gene's germline CDR1 is SGDLS and CDR2 YYNGEE. CDR3 sequence (DNA): TGTGCCAGCAGCCCTTCTACAGGGGTCGCTAATGAAAAACTGTTTTTT. As protein: CASSPSTGVANEKLFF.

J is TRBJ2-3 and V is TRBV7-8; 12 nucleotides match TRBD2. The V gene end was trimmed by 5 bases and the J gene end by 7 bases; junction bases not matched to a gene: 10. CDR1 is SGHVS and CDR2 is FQNEAQ in the germline V gene. CDR3 length: 16 amino acids. The CDR3 reads CASSPKLAGGAYTQYF. The CDR3 DNA reads as TGTGCCAGCAGCCCTAAACTAGCGGGAGGAGCATATACGCAGTATTTT. Using reference TRBV7-8 and TRBJ2-3 for the parts outside the CDR3, the full variable domain is GAGVSQSPRYKVAKRGQDVALRCDPISGHVSLFWYQQALGQGPEFLTYFQNEAQLDKSGLPSDRFFAERPEGSVSTLKIQRTQQEDSAVYLCASSPKLAGGAYTQYFGPGTRLTVL.